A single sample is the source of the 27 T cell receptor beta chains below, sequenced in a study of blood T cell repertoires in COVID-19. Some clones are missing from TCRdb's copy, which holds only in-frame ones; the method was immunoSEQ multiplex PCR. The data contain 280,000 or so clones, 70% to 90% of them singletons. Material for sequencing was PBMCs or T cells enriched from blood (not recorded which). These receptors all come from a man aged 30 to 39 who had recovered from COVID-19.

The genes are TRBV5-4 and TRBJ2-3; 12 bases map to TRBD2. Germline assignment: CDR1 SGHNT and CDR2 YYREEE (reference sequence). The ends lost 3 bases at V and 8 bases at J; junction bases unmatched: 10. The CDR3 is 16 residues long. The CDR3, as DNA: TGTGCCAGCAGCTCGACTAGCGGGGGCCGGCAAGCTACGCAGTATTTT. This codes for CASSSTSGGRQATQYF. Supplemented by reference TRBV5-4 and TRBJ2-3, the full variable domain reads ETGVTQSPTHLIKTRGQQVTLRCSSQSGHNTVSWYQQALGQGPQFIFQYYREEENGRGNFPPRFSGLQFPNYSSELNVNALELDDSALYLCASSSTSGGRQATQYFGPGTRLTVL.

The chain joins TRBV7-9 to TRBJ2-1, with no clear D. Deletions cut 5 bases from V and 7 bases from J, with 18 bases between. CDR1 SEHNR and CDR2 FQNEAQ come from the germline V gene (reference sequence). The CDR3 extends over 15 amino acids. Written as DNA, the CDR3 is TGTGCCAGCAGCCAAAACCAGTACGGGTTTAATGAGCAGTTCTTC. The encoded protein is CASSQNQYGFNEQFF.

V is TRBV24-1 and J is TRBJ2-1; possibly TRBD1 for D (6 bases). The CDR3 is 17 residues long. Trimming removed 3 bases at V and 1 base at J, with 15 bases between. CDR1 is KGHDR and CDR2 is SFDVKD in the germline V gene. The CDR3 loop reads CATSDPRGRGSYNEQFF. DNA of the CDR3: TGTGCCACCAGTGATCCTAGGGGTAGGGGGTCCTACAATGAGCAGTTCTTC.

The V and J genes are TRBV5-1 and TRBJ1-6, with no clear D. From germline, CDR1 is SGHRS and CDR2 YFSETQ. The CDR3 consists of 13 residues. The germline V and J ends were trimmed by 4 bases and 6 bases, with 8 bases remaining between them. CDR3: CASSPEPNSPLHF. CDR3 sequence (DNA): TGCGCCAGCAGCCCTGAGCCTAATTCACCCCTCCACTTT.

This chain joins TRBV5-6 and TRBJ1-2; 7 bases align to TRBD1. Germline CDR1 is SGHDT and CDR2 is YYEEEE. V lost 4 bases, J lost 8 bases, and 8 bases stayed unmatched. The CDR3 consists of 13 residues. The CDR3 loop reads CASSADRVGGYTF. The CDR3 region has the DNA TGTGCCAGCAGCGCCGACAGGGTGGGCGGCTACACCTTC.

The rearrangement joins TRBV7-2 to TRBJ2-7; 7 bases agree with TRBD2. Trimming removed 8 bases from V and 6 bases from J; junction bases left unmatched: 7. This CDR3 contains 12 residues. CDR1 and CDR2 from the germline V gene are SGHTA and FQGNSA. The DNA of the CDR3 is TGTGCCAGCCGCGGGGGTCTTTTCGAGCAGTACTTC. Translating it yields CASRGGLFEQYF.

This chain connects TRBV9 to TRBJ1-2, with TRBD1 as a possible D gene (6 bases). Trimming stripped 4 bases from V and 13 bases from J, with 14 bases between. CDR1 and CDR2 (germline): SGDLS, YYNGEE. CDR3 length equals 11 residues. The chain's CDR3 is CASSPGGALTF. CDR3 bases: TGTGCCAGCAGCCCCGGGGGGGCTCTCACCTTC.

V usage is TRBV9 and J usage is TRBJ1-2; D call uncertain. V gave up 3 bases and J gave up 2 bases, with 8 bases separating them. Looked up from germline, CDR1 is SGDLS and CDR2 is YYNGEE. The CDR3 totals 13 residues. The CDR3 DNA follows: TGTGCCAGCAGCGGCCCGGGGAACTATGGCTACACCTTC. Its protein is CASSGPGNYGYTF.

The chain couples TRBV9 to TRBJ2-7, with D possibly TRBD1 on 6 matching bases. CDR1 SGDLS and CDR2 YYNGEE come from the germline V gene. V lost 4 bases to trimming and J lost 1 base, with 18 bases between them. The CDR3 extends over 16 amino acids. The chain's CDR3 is CASSPAPGTQSYEQYF. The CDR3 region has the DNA TGTGCCAGCAGCCCAGCCCCCGGGACACAATCCTACGAGCAGTACTTC.

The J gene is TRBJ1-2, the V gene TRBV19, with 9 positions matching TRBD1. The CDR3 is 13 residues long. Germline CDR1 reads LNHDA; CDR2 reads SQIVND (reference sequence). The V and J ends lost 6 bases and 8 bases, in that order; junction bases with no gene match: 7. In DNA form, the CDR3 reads TGTGCCAGTAGCCCGGGACAGGGTACCGGCTACACCTTC. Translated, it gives CASSPGQGTGYTF.

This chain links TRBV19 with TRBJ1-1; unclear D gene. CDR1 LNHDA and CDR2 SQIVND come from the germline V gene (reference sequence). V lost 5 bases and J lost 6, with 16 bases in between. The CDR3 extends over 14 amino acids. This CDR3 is CASSDYTRRAEAFF. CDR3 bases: TGTGCCAGTAGTGACTACACCCGGCGCGCTGAAGCTTTCTTT. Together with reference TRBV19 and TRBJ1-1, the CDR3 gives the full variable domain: DGGITQSPKYLFRKEGQNVTLSCEQNLNHDAMYWYRQDPGQGLRLIYYSQIVNDFQKGDIAEGYSVSREKKESFPLTVTSAQKNPTAFYLCASSDYTRRAEAFFGQGTRLTVV.

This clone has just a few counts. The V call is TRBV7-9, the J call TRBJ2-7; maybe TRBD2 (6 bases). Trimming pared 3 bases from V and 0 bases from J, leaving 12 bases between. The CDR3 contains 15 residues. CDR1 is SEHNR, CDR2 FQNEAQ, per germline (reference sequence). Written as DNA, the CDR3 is TGTGCCAGCAGCTTTAAACTAGCCCTCTCCTACGAGCAGTACTTC. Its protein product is CASSFKLALSYEQYF. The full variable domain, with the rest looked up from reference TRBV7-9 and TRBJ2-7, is DTGVSQNPRHKITKRGQNVTFRCDPISEHNRLYWYRQTLGQGPEFLTYFQNEAQLEKSRLLSDRFSAERPKGSFSTLEIQRTEQGDSAMYLCASSFKLALSYEQYFGPGTRLTVT.

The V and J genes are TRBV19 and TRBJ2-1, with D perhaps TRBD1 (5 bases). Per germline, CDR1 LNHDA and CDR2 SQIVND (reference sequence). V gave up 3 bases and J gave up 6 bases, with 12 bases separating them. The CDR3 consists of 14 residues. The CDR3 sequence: CASSIPGLSNEQFF. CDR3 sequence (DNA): TGTGCCAGTAGTATCCCAGGGTTGAGCAATGAGCAGTTCTTC.

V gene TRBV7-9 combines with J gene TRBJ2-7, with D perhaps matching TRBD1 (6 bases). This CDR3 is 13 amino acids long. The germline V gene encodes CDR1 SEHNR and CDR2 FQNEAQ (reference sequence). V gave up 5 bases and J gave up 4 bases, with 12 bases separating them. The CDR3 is CASSPRQVYEQYF. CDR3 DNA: TGTGCCAGCAGCCCACGACAGGTTTACGAGCAGTACTTC. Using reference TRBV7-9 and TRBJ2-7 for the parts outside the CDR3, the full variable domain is DTGVSQNPRHKITKRGQNVTFRCDPISEHNRLYWYRQTLGQGPEFLTYFQNEAQLEKSRLLSDRFSAERPKGSFSTLEIQRTEQGDSAMYLCASSPRQVYEQYFGPGTRLTVT.

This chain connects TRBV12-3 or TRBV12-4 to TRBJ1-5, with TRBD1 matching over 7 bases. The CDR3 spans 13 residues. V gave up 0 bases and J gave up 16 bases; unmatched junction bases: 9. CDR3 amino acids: CASSLAGDSSRHF. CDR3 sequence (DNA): TGTGCCAGCAGTTTAGCGGGGGACAGCAGCCGTCATTTT.

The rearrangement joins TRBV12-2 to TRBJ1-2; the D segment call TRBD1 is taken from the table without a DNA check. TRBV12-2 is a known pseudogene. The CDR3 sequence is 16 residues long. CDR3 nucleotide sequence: TGTGCAAGTCGCTTAGTACCCGGGCAGGGTAGGGGCGGCTACACCTTC. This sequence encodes CASRLVPGQGRGGYTF.

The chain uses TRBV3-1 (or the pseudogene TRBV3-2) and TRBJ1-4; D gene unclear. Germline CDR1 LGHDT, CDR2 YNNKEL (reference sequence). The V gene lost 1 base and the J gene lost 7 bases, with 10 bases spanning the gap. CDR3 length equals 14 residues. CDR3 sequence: CASSQAARGEKLFF. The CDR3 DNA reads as TGTGCCAGCAGCCAAGCAGCGCGAGGTGAAAAACTGTTTTTT.

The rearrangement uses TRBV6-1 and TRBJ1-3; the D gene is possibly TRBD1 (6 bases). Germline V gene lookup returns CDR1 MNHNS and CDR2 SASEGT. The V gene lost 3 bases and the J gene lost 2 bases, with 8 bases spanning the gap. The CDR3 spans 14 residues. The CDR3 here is CASSEPGAGNTIYF. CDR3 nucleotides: TGTGCCAGCAGTGAGCCAGGGGCTGGAAACACCATATATTTT.

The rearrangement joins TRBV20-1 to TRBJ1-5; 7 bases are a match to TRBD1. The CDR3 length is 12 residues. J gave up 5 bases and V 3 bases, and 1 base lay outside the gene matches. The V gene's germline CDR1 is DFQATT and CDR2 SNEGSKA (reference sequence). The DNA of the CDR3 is TGCAGTGCTAGTCAGGGGGATCAGCCCCAGCATTTT. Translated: CSASQGDQPQHF.

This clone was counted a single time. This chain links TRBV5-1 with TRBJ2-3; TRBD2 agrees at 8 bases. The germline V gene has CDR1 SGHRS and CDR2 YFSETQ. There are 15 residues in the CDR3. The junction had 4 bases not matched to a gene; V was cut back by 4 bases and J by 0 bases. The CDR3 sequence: CASSGKRGSTDTQYF. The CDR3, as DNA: TGCGCCAGCAGCGGTAAGCGGGGGAGCACAGATACGCAGTATTTT.

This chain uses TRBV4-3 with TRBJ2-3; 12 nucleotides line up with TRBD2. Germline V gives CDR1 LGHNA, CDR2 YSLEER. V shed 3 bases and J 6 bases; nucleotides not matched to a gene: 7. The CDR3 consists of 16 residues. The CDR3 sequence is CASSQLAGGPSDTQYF. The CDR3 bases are TGCGCCAGCAGCCAGCTAGCGGGGGGGCCATCCGATACGCAGTATTTT.

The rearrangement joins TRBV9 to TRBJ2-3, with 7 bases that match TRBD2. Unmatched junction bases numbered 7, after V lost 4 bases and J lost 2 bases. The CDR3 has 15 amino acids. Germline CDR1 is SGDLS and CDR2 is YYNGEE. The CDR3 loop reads CASSPGTTLTDTQYF. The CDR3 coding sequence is TGTGCCAGCAGCCCGGGGACTACTCTCACAGATACGCAGTATTTT.

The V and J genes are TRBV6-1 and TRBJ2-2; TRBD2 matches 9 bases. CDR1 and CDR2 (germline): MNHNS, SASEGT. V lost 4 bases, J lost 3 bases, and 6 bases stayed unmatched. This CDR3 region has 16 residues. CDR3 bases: TGTGCCAGCAGTGCTCGCGGGGGGGCGGACACCGGGGAGCTGTTTTTT. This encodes CASSARGGADTGELFF.

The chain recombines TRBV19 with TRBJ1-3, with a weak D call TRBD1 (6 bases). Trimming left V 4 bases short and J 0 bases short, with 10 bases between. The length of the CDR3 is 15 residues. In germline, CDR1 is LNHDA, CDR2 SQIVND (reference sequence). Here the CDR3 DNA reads TGTGCCAGTAGTAGGACAGATCTCTCTGGAAACACCATATATTTT. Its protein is CASSRTDLSGNTIYF.

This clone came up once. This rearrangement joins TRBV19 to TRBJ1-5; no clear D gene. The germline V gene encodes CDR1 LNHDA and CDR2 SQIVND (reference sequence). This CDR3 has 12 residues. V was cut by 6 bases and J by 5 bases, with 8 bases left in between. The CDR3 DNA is TGTGCCAGTAGAGAGATGCATCAGCCCCAGCATTTT. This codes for CASREMHQPQHF.

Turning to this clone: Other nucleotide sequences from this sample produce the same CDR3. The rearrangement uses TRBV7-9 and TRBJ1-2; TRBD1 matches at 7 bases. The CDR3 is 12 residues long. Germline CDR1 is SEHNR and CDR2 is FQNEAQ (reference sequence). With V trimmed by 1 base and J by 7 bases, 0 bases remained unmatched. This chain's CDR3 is CASSLDRGGYTF. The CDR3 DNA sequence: TGTGCCAGCAGCTTAGACAGGGGTGGCTACACCTTC.

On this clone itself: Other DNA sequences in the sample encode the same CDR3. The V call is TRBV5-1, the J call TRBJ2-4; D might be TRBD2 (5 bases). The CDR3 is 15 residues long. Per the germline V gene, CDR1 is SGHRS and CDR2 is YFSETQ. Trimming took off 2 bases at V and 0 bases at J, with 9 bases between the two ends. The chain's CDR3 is CASSLGGLAKNIQYF. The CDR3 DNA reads TGCGCCAGCAGCTTAGGCGGGCTAGCCAAAAACATTCAGTACTTC.